This T cell receptor beta chain was obtained from a study of T cell repertoires in cytomegalovirus infection. The CDR3 contains 15 residues. CDR1 is SGHVS, CDR2 FQNEAQ, per germline. Comment on this clonotype: Possible read error: a much larger clone is one base away.

TCRdb re-analysed the reads in MiXCR, keeping a single row per CDR3 protein. The data contain some 680,000 distinct CDR3 sequences, approximately 40% of them singletons. This TCR was sampled from a human donor in good health (CMV status not recorded). Some clones in this sample may be carry-over from other donors' samples. The chain couples TRBV7-8 to TRBJ2-1; 8 positions match TRBD2. Sequencing was performed on PBMCs. The CDR3 DNA reads as TGTGCCAGCAGCTTTCCGGGACTAGGGACCAATGCGCAGTTCTTC. It yields the protein CASSFPGLGTNAQFF. Looking up the rest from reference TRBV7-8 and TRBJ2-1 gives the full variable domain: GAGVSQSPRYKVAKRGQDVALRCDPISGHVSLFWYQQALGQGPEFLTYFQNEAQLDKSGLPSDRFFAERPEGSVSTLKIQRTQQEDSAVYLCASSFPGLGTNAQFFGPGTRLTVL.